The 31 T cell receptor beta chains below come from one sample, sequenced in a study of cytomegalovirus exposure and HLA in healthy donors. Vbeta (60) and Jbeta (13) primers were used in the PCR. Generated by immunoSEQ multiplex PCR, the TCRdb table keeps only in-frame clones and is missing some. The sample contains 130,000 to 150,000 clones, around 79% of which appear only once. Sequenced sample: PBMCs. Every receptor here comes from a woman aged 30 to 39 in good health and CMV-seronegative.

This clone showed up just a few times. The chain's CDR3 is CASSEVREGRSQYF. CDR3 nucleotide sequence: TGTGCCAGCAGTGAAGTCCGTGAGGGAAGATCGCAGTACTTC. This sequence joins TRBV2 and TRBJ2-7; the D gene is possibly TRBD2 (5 bases). This CDR3 spans 14 amino acids. V dropped 1 base and J dropped 9 bases, with 16 bases sitting between them. Per germline, CDR1 SNHLY and CDR2 FYNNEI.

Comments on this clone: Other DNA sequences in this sample translate to the same CDR3. V gene TRBV7-2 combines with J gene TRBJ2-3, with no clear D. V was pared by 2 bases and J by 2 bases, with 2 bases between. CDR3 length: 12 amino acids. CDR1 is SGHTA and CDR2 is FQGNSA in the germline V gene. Here the CDR3 reads CASSLYTDTQYF. CDR3 nucleotide sequence: TGTGCCAGCAGCTTATACACAGATACGCAGTATTTT.

The genes are TRBV7-8 and TRBJ2-2; a weak D match, TRBD2 (5 bases). CDR1 is SGHVS and CDR2 is FQNEAQ in the germline V gene. Trimming stripped 5 bases from V and 1 base from J, with 11 bases between. The CDR3 runs to 15 residues. CDR3 region: CASSLQAGNTGELFF. The CDR3 DNA follows: TGTGCCAGCAGCCTGCAGGCGGGGAACACCGGGGAGCTGTTTTTT.

The chain joins TRBV5-5 to TRBJ2-7; D possibly corresponds to TRBD1 (7 bases). Germline CDR1 SGHKS, CDR2 YYEKEE (reference sequence). Trimming shortened V by 2 bases and J by 7 bases, and 22 bases separated the two germline ends. CDR3 size: 16 residues. As DNA, the CDR3 is TGTGCCAGCAGCTTTGGGGGTGGAGGGGGCGCGAGGGAGCAGTACTTC. Residues: CASSFGGGGGAREQYF.

V gene TRBV11-3 combines with J gene TRBJ1-2; D perhaps matches TRBD1 (6 bases). Germline V CDR1 and CDR2: SGHNT, YENEEA. CDR3 length: 18 amino acids. The ends were cut back, 5 bases at V and 5 bases at J, with 27 bases in the middle. CDR3 nucleotide sequence: TGTGCCAGCAGCCCATCGGCGACAGGAGACACAGAGGGGTATGGCTACACCTTC. This sequence encodes CASSPSATGDTEGYGYTF.

The chain joins TRBV19 to TRBJ1-1; D is uncertain. The V gene's germline CDR1 is LNHDA and CDR2 SQIVND (reference sequence). Trimming removed 7 bases at V and 6 bases at J, with 18 bases between. CDR3 length equals 14 residues. CDR3 sequence (DNA): TGTGCCAGTACCACGGACCCGGCGGGCGCTGAAGCTTTCTTT. It yields the protein CASTTDPAGAEAFF.

This sequence joins TRBV7-2 and TRBJ2-7; no definite D call. This CDR3 spans 14 amino acids. Per germline, CDR1 SGHTA and CDR2 FQGNSA. V lost 2 bases to trimming and J lost 3 bases, with 11 bases between them. This chain's CDR3 is CASSLQVAVYEQYF. In nucleotides, the CDR3 is TGTGCCAGCAGCTTACAGGTGGCAGTCTACGAGCAGTACTTC.

The chain is built from TRBV5-1 and TRBJ2-7, with 8 bases identical to TRBD1. This CDR3 has 17 residues. In germline, CDR1 is SGHRS, CDR2 YFSETQ. Unmatched junction bases numbered 12, after V lost 1 base and J lost 3 bases. The CDR3 region has the DNA TGCGCCAGCAGCTTGTCCATGACAGGGGTTTTTAGCTACGAGCAGTACTTC. This gives the protein CASSLSMTGVFSYEQYF.

The chain links TRBV7-8 to TRBJ1-3; TRBD1 matches at 9 bases. The CDR3 spans 15 residues. Germline V gene data show CDR1 as SGHVS and CDR2 as FQNEAQ. V gave up 4 bases and J gave up 2 bases; unmatched junction bases: 3. The CDR3 is CASSSTGGTGNTIYF. The CDR3 DNA sequence: TGTGCCAGCAGCTCGACAGGGGGGACTGGAAACACCATATATTTT.

The chain is built from TRBV6-7 and TRBJ2-3; weak D call: TRBD2 (5 bases). TRBV6-7 is recorded as an ORF, its role being uncertain. This CDR3 spans 13 amino acids. The germline V and J ends were trimmed by 8 bases and 2 bases, with 11 bases remaining between them. The CDR3 bases are TGTGCCAGCTTAGCGCCATCCACAGATACGCAGTATTTT. This translates into CASLAPSTDTQYF.

This clone was seen only a few times. The chain employs TRBV7-9 and TRBJ1-4, with a tentative D call TRBD1 (6 bases). V was pared by 3 bases and J by 2 bases, with 10 bases between. The CDR3 totals 15 residues. Germline V lookup: CDR1 SEHNR, CDR2 FQNEAQ (reference sequence). CDR3 in DNA: TGTGCCAGCAGCTTTTGGACAGTCACTAATGAAAAACTGTTTTTT. Translated: CASSFWTVTNEKLFF.

This sequence joins TRBV4-2 and TRBJ2-3; TRBD2 might be the D (5 bases). Per germline, CDR1 LGHNA and CDR2 YNFKEQ. The CDR3 totals 14 residues. Trimming shortened V by 5 bases and J by 0 bases, and 9 bases separated the two germline ends. The DNA of the CDR3 is TGTGCCAGCAGCTACCCGGGGAGCACAGATACGCAGTATTTT. This codes for CASSYPGSTDTQYF.

The chain has TRBV4-1 and TRBJ2-7; D might be TRBD1 (5 bases). This CDR3 is 13 amino acids long. Germline loops: CDR1 MGHRA, CDR2 YSYEKL. The V and J ends lost 1 base and 3 bases respectively, with 7 bases between them. The CDR3 DNA reads TGCGCCAGCAGCCAAGCCCAGGGCTACGAGCAGTACTTC. Protein product: CASSQAQGYEQYF.

The genes are TRBV11-3 and TRBJ2-7; D perhaps matches TRBD1 (6 bases). Germline CDR1 and CDR2: SGHNT and YENEEA. The CDR3 contains 13 residues. Deletions cut 1 base from V and 3 bases from J, with 7 bases between. The CDR3 DNA is TGTGCCAGCAGCTTAGGGGACATCTACGAGCAGTACTTC. It encodes CASSLGDIYEQYF.

This clone turned up a few times. The chain employs TRBV27 and TRBJ1-6; D gene uncertain. Trimming stripped 10 bases from V and 11 bases from J, with 24 bases between. Germline V gene data show CDR1 as MNHEY and CDR2 as SMNVEV (reference sequence). There are 15 residues in the CDR3. In nucleotides, the CDR3 is TGTGCCACCTCTGGCCAATCTGAGGCCGCGGCACCCCTCCACTTT. Translation gives CATSGQSEAAAPLHF.

The chain uses TRBV5-4 and TRBJ2-1, with a possible D match to TRBD1 (5 bases). V lost 5 bases and J 8 bases, leaving 20 bases between the germline ends. The CDR3 sequence is 15 residues long. Germline-derived CDR1 and CDR2 are SGHNT and YYREEE (reference sequence). The CDR3 bases are TGTGCCAGCAGAAACAGGATCACTCTTTCGGATGAGCAGTTCTTC. As protein: CASRNRITLSDEQFF.

This clone was seen a single time. This rearrangement joins TRBV5-1 to TRBJ1-2; D unclear. V dropped 4 bases and J dropped 1 base, with 11 bases sitting between them. This CDR3 contains 14 residues. The germline V gene has CDR1 SGHRS and CDR2 YFSETQ. CDR3 amino acids: CASSTGGINYGYTF. The CDR3 DNA reads TGCGCCAGCAGCACGGGAGGGATTAACTATGGCTACACCTTC.

The chain combines TRBV10-3 with TRBJ1-6, with TRBD1 identical over 7 bases. The CDR3 spans 14 residues. Germline V gene lookup returns CDR1 ENHRY and CDR2 SYGVKD. J gave up 9 bases and V 3 bases, and 5 bases lay outside the gene matches. Here the CDR3 reads CAISEGQVGSPLHF. CDR3 nucleotides: TGTGCCATCAGTGAAGGACAGGTCGGTTCACCCCTCCACTTT.

The DNA of the CDR3 is TGTGCCACCAGCAGAGAGGGTACTAGCGGCGCCTACGAGCAGTACTTC. Protein: CATSREGTSGAYEQYF. J is TRBJ2-7 and V is TRBV15; 8 positions agree with TRBD2. V was clipped by 0 bases and J by 2 bases; unmatched bases: 6. CDR1 is LNHNV, CDR2 YYDKDF, per germline (reference sequence). The CDR3 loop spans 16 amino acids.

V usage is TRBV18 and J usage is TRBJ2-7; D is possibly TRBD1 (6 bases). Trimming removed 2 bases from V and 5 bases from J, with 16 bases in between. Germline lookup yields CDR1 KGHSH and CDR2 LQKENI. This CDR3 comprises 15 residues. CDR3 sequence (DNA): TGTGCCAGCTCACCAGGGGGCAGGGTAAGCCACGAGCAGTACTTC. Residues: CASSPGGRVSHEQYF.

The chain couples TRBV5-4 to TRBJ1-2; 7 bases map to TRBD1. V dropped 6 bases and J dropped 0; count of bases not matched to a gene: 5. The CDR3 totals 14 residues. Germline-derived CDR1 and CDR2 are SGHNT and YYREEE (reference sequence). The CDR3 bases are TGTGCCAGCAACATCGGGACAGCTAACTATGGCTACACCTTC. It codes for CASNIGTANYGYTF.

The CDR3 spells CASSLDRSSGNTIYF. CDR3 bases: TGTGCCAGCAGCTTAGACAGGAGCTCTGGAAACACCATATATTTT. V gene TRBV7-9 combines with J gene TRBJ1-3, with a tentative D call TRBD1 (5 bases). The germline gives CDR1 SEHNR, CDR2 FQNEAQ (reference sequence). V dropped 1 base and J dropped 0 bases, with 7 bases sitting between them. The CDR3 has 15 amino acids.

This chain joins TRBV7-9 and TRBJ2-7; 10 nucleotides align to TRBD2. The germline V gene encodes CDR1 SEHNR and CDR2 FQNEAQ (reference sequence). This CDR3 has 13 residues. With 5 bases clipped from V and 2 bases from J, the junction kept 0 bases outside the gene matches. The CDR3 DNA reads as TGTGCCAGCAGCACTAGCGGGGCCTACGAGCAGTACTTC. Amino acids: CASSTSGAYEQYF.

This chain uses TRBV13 with TRBJ1-4, with D possibly being TRBD1 (6 bases). CDR1 PRHDT and CDR2 FYEKMQ come from the germline V gene (reference sequence). The CDR3 spans 14 residues. V was pared by 3 bases and J by 4 bases, with 9 bases between. The CDR3 nucleotides read TGTGCCAGCAGCTTTCGACAGGATAATGAAAAACTGTTTTTT. Protein sequence: CASSFRQDNEKLFF.

This clone came up once. This sequence joins TRBV2 and TRBJ2-5; perhaps TRBD1 as D (6 bases). Deletions cut 7 bases from V and 1 base from J, with 16 bases between. From germline, CDR1 is SNHLY and CDR2 FYNNEI. The CDR3 runs 15 residues. The CDR3 nucleotides read TGTGCCAGCACCGGACAGTTGGGACGCCAAGAGACCCAGTACTTC. Amino acids: CASTGQLGRQETQYF.

This chain connects TRBV18 to TRBJ2-1; no clear D gene. The CDR3 has 14 amino acids. Per germline, CDR1 KGHSH and CDR2 LQKENI. V shed 0 bases and J shed 4 bases, with 7 bases lying between them. The CDR3 nucleotides are TGTGCCAGCTCACCACCGCAAGAGTACAATGAGCAGTTCTTC. Translation: CASSPPQEYNEQFF.

The V gene is TRBV2, the J gene TRBJ2-2, with D possibly being TRBD1 (5 bases). CDR3 length: 14 residues. V gave up 7 bases and J gave up 2 bases, with 11 bases separating them. Germline V gives CDR1 SNHLY, CDR2 FYNNEI. CDR3 in amino acids: CASKAWGNTGELFF. The CDR3, as DNA: TGTGCCAGCAAGGCCTGGGGCAACACCGGGGAGCTGTTTTTT.

Only a few counts were recorded for this clone. The chain couples TRBV5-5 to TRBJ1-2; 8 bases are shared with TRBD1. The V and J ends lost 0 bases and 7 bases, in that order; junction bases with no gene match: 8. Germline loops: CDR1 SGHKS, CDR2 YYEKEE (reference sequence). This CDR3 is built from 15 residues. CDR3 coding DNA: TGTGCCAGCAGCTTGGACACTCAGGGGGCGAGTGGCTACACCTTC. Its protein is CASSLDTQGASGYTF.

This chain joins TRBV6-5 and TRBJ1-1; a possible D gene is TRBD1 (6 bases). V was shortened by 6 bases and J by 4 bases, with 18 bases between the two germline ends. Germline CDR1 MNHEY, CDR2 SVGAGI. The length of the CDR3 is 15 residues. CDR3 DNA: TGTGCCAGCAGCCTACAGGGTGGGATGAGCACTGAAGCTTTCTTT. It specifies CASSLQGGMSTEAFF.

This rearrangement joins TRBV6-1 to TRBJ2-3; TRBD2 aligns across 8 bases. The V and J ends lost 5 bases and 5 bases, in that order; junction bases with no gene match: 6. Germline lookup yields CDR1 MNHNS and CDR2 SASEGT. The CDR3 length is 14 residues. CDR3 in amino acids: CASSMRGDGDTQYF. CDR3 nucleotides: TGTGCCAGCAGTATGCGGGGGGATGGAGATACGCAGTATTTT.

The chain has TRBV6-6 and TRBJ1-2; TRBD1 matches 9 bases. Germline CDR1 reads MNHNY; CDR2 reads SVGAGI (reference sequence). The CDR3 spans 15 residues. With 8 bases clipped from V and 2 bases from J, the junction kept 9 bases outside the gene matches. CDR3: CASVPRTGGNYGYTF. DNA of the CDR3: TGTGCCAGCGTTCCTAGAACAGGGGGCAACTATGGCTACACCTTC.